This paragraph reports one TCR beta chain. This receptor's antigen is unknown. Base quality data are lacking; no much larger clone is found one base away. This specimen comes from a study of cytomegalovirus exposure and HLA in healthy donors (dated by TCRdb to about 2017). About the full investigation: According to an earlier analysis of several hundred of the donors, some 180 million T cells yielded 117 million unique TCR beta sequences and about 300 Gb of sequence data. Alongside the repertoire data, information on donor age, sex, ethnicity and CMV serostatus was compiled. A later genetic analysis used genome-wide SNP genotypes for about 65% of the 666 donors, treating that subset as a discovery cohort. To decide whether each TCR beta V gene segment behaved as functional or pseudogenic, an earlier analysis of some 600 of the donors relied on high-throughput TCR beta sequencing. Every repertoire in the discovery cohort had been generated on one and the same sequencing platform. Rather than using new phenotypic data, the later analysis identified candidate immune exposures from TCR beta sequences and from how often those sequences occurred across donors. On average, 235,054 unique TCR beta nucleotide sequences were sequenced per donor among fewer than 500 genotyped donors of the cohort, with roughly 18% of those sequences being non-productive. The study used immunosequencing to profile the T cell repertoires of 670 or so subjects and linked those repertoires to cytomegalovirus serostatus. The number of typed donors differed by locus: roughly 620-630 for A, B, C, DRB1 and DQB1; 500 to 550 for DQA1; 606 for DPA1; and approximately 450 for DPB1. To study patterns of TCR occurrence, a later analysis re-analyzed previously published TCR beta repertoires from around 670 donors and added high-resolution HLA genotyping. Of the roughly 390 genotyped donors, roughly 85% fell in the genetic ancestry cluster associated with self-reported Caucasian donors. A few DR-DQ haplotypes were handled as single units for association and clustering because linkage in the cohort was strong. Along with the approximately 650-subject first cohort, a separate validation cohort of some 130 different subjects was used. The study was designed to test whether signatures of past pathogen exposure could be identified by cataloging public T cell receptors. An early release covering 500 to 750 HLA-typed donors comprised about 320 gigabases of sequencing data and around 86 million unique TCR sequences. To predict cytomegalovirus infection status, the study brought together high-throughput TCR immunosequencing, statistical association of individual TCRs with disease status, and machine learning. HLA typing covered class I and class II loci at four-digit resolution. What the authors observed across the whole study: In a later analysis, most CMV-associated TCR beta chains were found to appear HLA-restricted, with HLA associations seemingly driven largely by CMV exposure. Some IMGT-functional V segments, including TRBV6-2 and TRBV6-3, could not be told apart with the 87-base-pair reads, so those segments were excluded. Linkage disequilibrium might explain the correlated functional status among segregating V segments, but an unknown experimental factor could not be excluded. The classifier was reported to diagnose cytomegalovirus status with high specificity and sensitivity in both the original cohort and the validation cohort. When HLA alleles, especially DR and DQ, strongly co-occurred, TCR associations were difficult to assign to individual alleles. Because some donors lacked HLA typing at each locus, the association tests relied only on the typed subset. In an earlier analysis of 587 of the donors, most TCR beta V segments appeared in productive rearrangements about 90% or about 30% of the time, broadly matching IMGT annotations. In a later genetic analysis, fewer N-insertions in productive TCRs were reported among donors in an Asian-associated ancestry cluster than the roughly 700-donor mean. It was suggested by the authors that the approach could potentially be generalized to other disease states and immunological phenotypes. A further reported finding was that TCR beta sequences accurately predicted the HLA-A and HLA-B alleles for most subjects in the first cohort. CMV serostatus was the only immune exposure information available for the cohort. A few of the identified cytomegalovirus-associated TCR beta chains were confirmed in vitro to be specific for cytomegalovirus antigens. In this cohort, only TCR beta chains were sequenced, and detectable features were limited by the absence of alpha or paired-chain data. Compared with equally common non-associated chains, HLA-associated TCR beta chains in a later analysis were more clonally expanded and had lower generation probabilities. The presence/absence analyses assumed that sequencing depth was roughly uniform across donors, and that assumption may not be true. The earlier analysis of 587 of the donors excluded approximately 17 rarely observed V segments, including chromosome 9 orphons, because counts were too low. The study listed 150 to 200 TCR beta chains as associated with cytomegalovirus. An association between a missense DCLRE1C variant and V-gene and J-gene trimming of TCR beta chains was found in a later genetic analysis and replicated in an independent cohort. A group of highly shared sequence variants was considered likely to be a technical artifact of the sequencing pipeline. In a later analysis, TCR association rates were found to vary across HLA loci, with the most associated TCRs seen for DRB1 alleles and the fewest for HLA-C alleles. A later analysis associated 15,000 or so TCR beta sequences with specific HLA alleles at a false discovery rate of 0.05. A later analysis reported that several top co-occurrence clusters appeared linked to parvovirus B19, influenza, CMV and Epstein-Barr virus. Most TCR sequences were observed very rarely across donors, whereas some public TCRs were present in many individuals.

In total, approximately 690 healthy bone marrow donors made up the cohort. All cohort members were sampled while nominally healthy, although unrecorded immune exposures were likely present. The donor was CMV seronegative and belonged to the group of 320 or so seronegative cohort members. Every donor gave a peripheral blood sample, and the peripheral blood mononuclear cells from that sample were used for TCR beta sequencing. Genomic DNA was extracted from the blood cell samples with the Qiagen DNeasy Blood Extraction Kit. Germline trimming amounts to 3 bases on V and 2 bases on J, with 4 as the count of junction bases outside the gene matches. Counted from cysteine to phenylalanine, this CDR3 has 15 amino acids. The only DNA kept is the CDR3, 45 bases in frame from the first base. The germline V gene provides CDR1 MGHRA and CDR2 YSYEKL. Receptors were amplified or captured by the immunoSEQ multiplex PCR assay. For the multiplex PCR, a mixture combining 60 forward primers for TCR Vbeta segments and 13 reverse primers for TCR Jbeta segments was used. The CDR3 region of rearranged TCR beta genes was amplified from genomic DNA by a multiplex PCR assay. The Illumina HiSeq System was used to sequence the amplified TCR beta libraries as 87-base-pair reads. The source study handled its data this way. Across the roughly 640 repertoires, a later analysis counted 75 million to 90 million unique TCR beta chains, 8.5 million to 12 million of which were shared by at least two donors. A nearest-neighbor algorithm error-corrected the raw reads and collapsed the reads into unique sequences, merging closely related sequences to remove PCR and sequencing errors. Alignment of CDR3 sequences to IMGT reference sequences was used to assign V, D and J gene segments. Each retained sequence needed at least a six-nucleotide match to both a V gene segment and a J gene segment. Rearrangements were classified as productive when the CDR3 lacked stop codons and remained in frame with V and J, and all other rearrangements were classified as non-productive. Following IMGT convention, CDR3 was defined as the stretch from the second conserved V-encoded cysteine to the conserved J-encoded phenylalanine. In an earlier analysis of more than 550 of the donors, sequences lacking an unambiguous match to a single V gene segment were excluded. In an earlier analysis of approximately 500 of the donors, a V segment was called functional when productive rearrangements were above 56.7%, and segregating when the standard deviation between donors exceeded 5%. To diagnose cytomegalovirus status from the catalog of TCR beta chain sequences, a statistical classification framework was built. In a later analysis, V and J genes were assigned by comparing TCR nucleotide sequences against IMGT/GENE-DB human TR gene sequences. In a later analysis, CDR3 sequences and most-parsimonious VDJ recombination scenarios were assigned using the TCRdist pipeline. In a later analysis, every TCR beta chain was defined by the combination of its CDR3 amino acid sequence and its V-gene family, and reads without a unique V-gene family were dropped. A later analysis removed 500 to 650 highly shared, low-generation-probability nucleotide sequences to deal with suspected cross-contamination and a sequencing artifact. In a later analysis, a clonal expansion index for each public chain was calculated from normalized within-repertoire ranks of inferred template counts. In a later analysis, generation probabilities were computed with a VDJ recombination model fitted to out-of-frame rearrangements, and the resulting probabilities were checked against IGoR. In a later analysis, TCR-TCR, TCR-HLA and TCR-CMV co-occurrence was scored with hypergeometric tests, and a repertoire-size bias correction was applied to TCR pairs. In a later analysis, false discovery rates were estimated by permuting HLA or CMV assignments 20 times. In a later analysis, co-occurring TCRs were grouped with DBSCAN, and TCRdist sequence similarity was added when clustering was performed within HLA-allele-positive subsets. Repertoires with fewer than 30,000 or more than 120,000 public chains, plus five repertoires with anomalous nucleotide sharing, were excluded from co-occurrence clustering. The clones in this table, taken by TCRdb from immuneACCESS, are in-frame only. Not every clone is retained; where verified, under half of the shortfall comes from an unresolved V gene, and the cause of the rest is unknown. For V, J and clone size, that table is used; D and trimming come from the DNA. Recorded for this sample are roughly 100,000 clones; roughly 73% of them occurred a single time. Around 2.5% of the sample is held by the ten biggest clonotypes.

Sequenced input: PBMCs. The sequence is built from TRBV4-1 and TRBJ2-1; TRBD1 agrees with 7 junctional bases. The clonotype comes from a man aged 35 to 55 in good health and CMV-seronegative. This receptor has the CDR3 CASSQTGTAYNEQFF. At the DNA level, the sequence is TGCGCCAGCAGCCAGACCGGGACAGCCTACAATGAGCAGTTCTTC.